This entry describes one TCR beta chain. The antigen it recognizes is unknown. No clone much larger than this one lies a single base away; base qualities are absent. This specimen comes from a study of OX40 agonist ivuxolimab in advanced cancers. The study in broad terms: Ivuxolimab, which targeted the costimulatory receptor OX40 (CD134), was an agonistic, fully human IgG2 monoclonal antibody. Intravenous ivuxolimab was administered to patients every 2 weeks at six dose levels: 0.01, 0.1, 0.3, 1.5, 3 and 10 mg/kg. Among the roughly 50 dose-escalation patients, some 20 had hepatocellular carcinoma, some 15 melanoma, 9 renal cell carcinoma and 9 head and neck cancer. In the dose-escalation cohort, around four fifths of patients were male, and the mean age was approximately 60 years, with a range of roughly 20 to 80. Patients were allowed to have had prior anti-PD-1, anti-PD-L1 or anti-CTLA-4 therapy, and roughly 40% of the dose-escalation patients had been treated with checkpoint inhibitors. Partial responses occurred in three dose-escalation patients: two with cutaneous melanoma and one with hepatocellular carcinoma. Peripheral TCRbeta sequencing was intended to test whether TCR sequence diversity was altered and clonal T-cell expansion was caused by ivuxolimab. The monotherapy dose-escalation portion (N of about 50 patients) of the phase I ivuxolimab trial is reported in the paper.

Broader findings and caveats from the paper: Low levels of normalized T-cell clonal expansion were also seen in some patients who did not respond. The antigen specificity of the peripheral T cells that underwent clonal expansion was not determined. At doses of 0.1 to 3.0 mg/kg, clonal expansion of both CD4+ and CD8+ blood T cells was observed from baseline to week 6. In the 0.1-3.0 mg/kg groups, partial responders had among the lowest normalized peripheral clonal expansion, particularly in CD8+ T cells. After ivuxolimab, CD8+ T cells had more expanded clones than CD4+ T cells on average.

Patients with a history of autoimmune disease or receiving systemic immunosuppression were excluded from the trial. In every dose cohort, peripheral blood was drawn for TCR sequencing at baseline, cycle 4 day 1, and cycle 7 day 1. Samples were obtained from an open-label, multicenter, first-in-human phase I dose-escalation trial of ivuxolimab. Adults with locally advanced or metastatic melanoma, renal cell, hepatocellular, or head and neck squamous cell carcinoma were enrolled in the trial. Before TCR sequencing, CD4+ T cells and CD8+ T cells from peripheral blood were sorted into separate populations. V and J are trimmed by 1 base and 7 bases, and the gene matches miss 14 bases of the junction. The CDR3, cysteine through phenylalanine, is 18 amino acids long. The only DNA kept is the CDR3, 54 bases in frame from the first base. The germline V gene yields SGHDT for CDR1 and YYEEEE for CDR2. Genomic DNA was extracted from sorted cells for sequencing of the TCRbeta CDR3 region. The immunoSEQ Assay was used for sequencing of TCRbeta CDR3 regions. The table was pulled from immuneACCESS by TCRdb, which kept in-frame rearrangements only. Such tables lose some clones; where checked, under half of the loss comes from unresolved V genes, and the rest has no known cause. Across this sample there are some 25,000 clones, with about four fifths seen only once. The ten biggest clones cover 33% of the sample.

This TCR was recovered from an adult with an advanced solid tumor such as melanoma, head and neck, liver or kidney cancer. The material was CD4+ or CD8+ T cells sorted from blood, obtained in a trial of the OX40 agonist ivuxolimab. Rearrangement joined TRBV5-6 to TRBJ1-4, and 9 junctional nucleotides match TRBD1. The DNA sequence is TGTGCCAGCAGCTTGATCAGATACAGGGGGCTGGAGTTTGAAAAACTGTTTTTT. Its translation is CASSLIRYRGLEFEKLFF.